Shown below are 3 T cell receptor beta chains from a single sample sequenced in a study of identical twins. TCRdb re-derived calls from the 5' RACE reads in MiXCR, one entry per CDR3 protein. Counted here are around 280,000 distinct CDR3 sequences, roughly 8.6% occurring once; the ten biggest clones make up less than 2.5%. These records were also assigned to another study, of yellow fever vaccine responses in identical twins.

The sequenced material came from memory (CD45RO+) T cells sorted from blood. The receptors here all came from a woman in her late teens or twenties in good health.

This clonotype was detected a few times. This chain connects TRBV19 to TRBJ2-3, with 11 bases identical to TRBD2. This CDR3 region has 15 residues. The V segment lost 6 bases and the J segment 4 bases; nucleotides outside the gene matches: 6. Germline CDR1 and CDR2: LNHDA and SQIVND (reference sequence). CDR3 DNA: TGTGCCAGTAGGACACTAGCGGGAGAGTCAGATACGCAGTATTTT. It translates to CASRTLAGESDTQYF.

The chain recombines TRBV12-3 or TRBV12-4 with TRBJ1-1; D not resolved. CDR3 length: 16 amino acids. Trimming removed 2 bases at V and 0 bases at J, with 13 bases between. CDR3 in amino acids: CASSLTRRRMNTEAFF. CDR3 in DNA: TGTGCCAGCAGTTTAACCCGGAGGCGTATGAACACTGAAGCTTTCTTT.

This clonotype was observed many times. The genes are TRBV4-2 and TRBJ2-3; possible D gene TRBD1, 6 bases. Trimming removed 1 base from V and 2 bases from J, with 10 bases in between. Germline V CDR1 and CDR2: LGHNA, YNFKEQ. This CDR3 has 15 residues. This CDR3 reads CASSQGKGDTDTQYF. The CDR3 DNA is TGTGCCAGCAGCCAAGGAAAGGGGGACACAGATACGCAGTATTTT.